This T cell receptor beta chain was recovered during a study of tissue T cells after allogeneic stem cell transplantation (dated by TCRdb to between 2021 and 2024). The study in broad terms: The study profiled TCR beta repertoires in many tissues obtained from research autopsies of patients with and without GVHD, and also in mouse models of GVHD. The human arm was conducted as a prospective observational study, and neither blinding nor randomization was performed. The paper's findings and limits, for the study overall: Within patients, how anatomically similar the tissues were was a key factor in shaping TCR repertoire composition, regardless of disease or transplant status. The patient cohort was small and clinically heterogeneous, and sampling depth was acknowledged as a limitation. In both patients and mice, T cells from blood and spleen covered only a limited part of the TCR repertoire found in tissues. Only a few T cell clones appeared in more than one patient, yet motif-based clustering showed tissue-specific repertoire signatures that were shared between patients. The study did not determine which tissue TCRs were alloreactive or antigen-specific, and some clones might have been persisting host cells.

CDR1 and CDR2 are read off the germline V gene (reference sequence) as NNHNN and SYGAGS. Trimming leaves V shorter by 5 bases and J shorter by 1 base, with the junction holding 3 bases beyond the gene matches. Including cysteine and phenylalanine, the CDR3 has 14 amino acids. Sequencing covers 39 bases of the CDR3, shown here with the frame starting at base 1. Receptor libraries were prepared by the immunoSEQ multiplex PCR assay. TCRbeta CDR3 sequencing was done by Adaptive Biotechnologies at survey depth, reporting CDR3 sequences, V/J genes, productive frequency and template counts. TCR beta CDR3 regions were amplified from genomic DNA rather than RNA. The original methods were these. Jensen-Shannon divergence served to quantify pairwise repertoire overlap between tissues, with 0 meaning identical and 1 meaning complete divergence. Tissues were grouped by single-linkage agglomerative hierarchical clustering of pairwise JSD values, and the clustering results were shown as dendrograms. GLIPH2 was run on all patient samples with simulation_depth 1000, kmer_min_depth 3, cdr3_length_cutoff 8, keeping groups with more than two unique CDR3s. A standardized tissue-overlap score extrapolated Jaccard GLIPH-group overlap across patients to a standard repertoire size of 1000 clones. Linear mixed-effect models, with tissue as a fixed effect and individual as a random effect, were used to test how diversity related to clinical or experimental variables. TCRdb's version of the immuneACCESS table is confined to in-frame rearrangements and falls short of the full clone set. An unresolved V gene accounts for under half of the shortfall where checked; the remainder is of unknown origin. V, J and clone size reflect that table, while D and trimming were determined from the DNA. This sample comprises 2,500 to 3,500 clones, nearly 50% of them detected only once. The ten biggest clones cover more than 35% of the sample.

Explained via the paper, the time point label denotes: mouse harvest day 14 after allogeneic transplant. Each mouse graft consisted of 10^7 T-cell-depleted bone marrow cells plus 10^6 splenic CD5+ T cells and was given by tail vein injection. To model GVHD in mice, a major MHC-mismatch B6 (H2b) into BALB/c (H2d) model was used, and tissues were profiled at day 7 or 14. Mouse tissues and retro-orbital blood were harvested on day 7 or 14 post-transplant using separate sterile tools per animal; livers were flushed beforehand. Before genomic DNA isolation with the DNeasy Blood & Tissue Kit, mouse tissues were minced with razor blades in buffered saline. A word on this clone: The antigen this receptor binds is unknown. The gene names and germline sequences used here belong to the mouse. Read coverage stops 1 residue before the CDR3 terminus; the germline J gene supplies the remainder.

The clonotype was recovered from a female BALB/c mouse given C57BL/6 T cells with graft-versus-host disease after an allogeneic hematopoietic cell transplant. The sample consisted of gut tissue. Recombination linked TRBV13-2 to TRBJ2-5; TRBD2 agrees with 8 junctional bases. The CDR3 DNA, read in part, is TGTGCCAGCGGGATACTGGGGGACCAAGACACCCAGTAC. This gives the protein CASGILGDQDTQY. The whole CDR3 reads CASGILGDQDTQYF.